This T cell receptor (beta chain) emerged from a study of blood T cell repertoires in COVID-19. In the study overall: Acute-phase and convalescent COVID-19 samples originated in the United States, Italy and Spain. Nucleic acid was either cDNA or gDNA, and it came from T cells, B-cell-depleted T cells, or PBMCs.

Sequencing used immunoSEQ multiplex PCR; TCRdb keeps in-frame clones, though not all of them. Of approximately 64,000 clones detected, 70% to 90% appear once; the ten largest clones hold about 9.4%. The sequence was collected from a woman between 40 and 50 years old who had recovered from COVID-19. What was sequenced was PBMCs or T cells enriched from blood (not recorded which).

This CDR3 is CASSSRQAGPYEQYF. In DNA, the CDR3 is TGTGCCAGCAGCTCTAGACAGGCCGGCCCCTACGAGCAGTACTTC. The genes are TRBV5-4 and TRBJ2-7; D may be TRBD1 (6 bases). Germline V gene lookup returns CDR1 SGHNT and CDR2 YYREEE (reference sequence). V was pared by 3 bases and J by 2 bases, with 15 bases between. This CDR3 has 15 amino acids.